This TCR beta chain derives from a study of T cells expressing NK-cell markers. TCRdb re-called the 5' RACE reads; every CDR3 protein appears as one record, without DNA. The repertoire table contains roughly 390,000 distinct CDR3 sequences. The CDR3 loop spans 18 amino acids. CDR1 is SEHNR and CDR2 is FQNEAQ in the germline V gene (reference sequence). The TCR originated in a woman in her 50s in good health. Input material: blood T cells: a sorted CD56 or NKG2C T cell subset, CD4+ or CD8+ T cells, or bulk PBMC T cells (not recorded which). This chain links TRBV7-9 with TRBJ1-2; TCRdb selects TRBD1, and the lack of DNA leaves this call unchecked. The CDR3 loop reads CASSPSDSSYLSNYGYTF.